The T cell receptor beta chain under discussion was sequenced for a study of Ad26.COV2.S vaccination and SARS-CoV-2 variants. General study findings and limits: Participants in the vaccine arm had higher spike-specific TCR breadth; placebo recipients had lower. Vaccine and placebo groups showed comparable non-spike TCR breadth. Measures of TCR breadth and depth may have fallen short of total T cell responses.

On this clone: The target antigen is unknown.

Treatment defined: roughly 18 received Ad26.COV2.S at low or high dose, single or two shots; roughly five received placebo; per-sample allocation not given. Samples analyzed were those drawn on day 63 after the first vaccine or placebo injection. An Ad26 vector expressing Wuhan-strain SARS-CoV-2 spike served as the vaccine. The protocol was immunoSEQ multiplex PCR, while the TCRdb copy is restricted to in-frame clones and leaves out a portion. The sample lists some 370,000 clones, 83% seen once, with roughly 7.4% in the top ten. Sample: peripheral blood, taken in a trial of Ad26.COV2.S vaccine versus placebo. The sequence was collected from a person between 18 and 60 years old who received the Ad26.COV2.S COVID-19 vaccine or a placebo.

CDR3 coding DNA: TGTGCCAGCAGCCGTAGCGGGGGGGAAAAGACCCAGTACTTC. Encoded protein: CASSRSGGEKTQYF. The chain employs TRBV3-1 (or the pseudogene TRBV3-2) and TRBJ2-5; TRBD2 matches at 11 bases. V lost 4 bases to trimming and J lost 6 bases; unmatched junction nucleotides: 4. The CDR3 length is 14 residues. CDR1 LGHDT and CDR2 YNNKEL come from the germline V gene (reference sequence).